This TCR beta chain was observed in a study of shared clonotypes between healthy human individuals. Per germline, CDR1 SGDLS and CDR2 YYNGEE. V gave up 2 bases and J gave up 5 bases, with 13 bases separating them. This CDR3 is 14 amino acids long. Turning to this clone: This same CDR3 is encoded by further DNA sequences in the sample.

Generated by immunoSEQ multiplex PCR, the TCRdb table keeps only in-frame clones and is missing some. The table records roughly 2,000,000 clones, about 95% of them present only once. CD45RO-negative CD8 cells positively selected for CCR7 made up the naive population, which excluded terminally differentiated effector memory CD45RA+ cells. Sequencing was done on a sample of naive CD8+ T cells sorted from blood. The gene calls are TRBV9 and TRBJ2-5; D perhaps matches TRBD2 (6 bases). The receptor was isolated from a man younger than 35 in good health. The CDR3: CASSVGGEEETQYF. In nucleotides, the CDR3 is TGTGCCAGCAGCGTGGGCGGGGAGGAGGAGACCCAGTACTTC.